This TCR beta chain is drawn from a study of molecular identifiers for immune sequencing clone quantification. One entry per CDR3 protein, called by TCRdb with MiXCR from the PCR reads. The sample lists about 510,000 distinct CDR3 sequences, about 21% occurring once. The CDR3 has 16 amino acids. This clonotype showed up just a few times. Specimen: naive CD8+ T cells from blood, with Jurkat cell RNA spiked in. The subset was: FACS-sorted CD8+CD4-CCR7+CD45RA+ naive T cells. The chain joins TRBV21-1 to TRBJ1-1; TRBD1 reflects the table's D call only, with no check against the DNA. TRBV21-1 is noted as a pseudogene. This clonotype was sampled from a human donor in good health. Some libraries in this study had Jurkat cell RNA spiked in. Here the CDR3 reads CASSKEYGQGNTEAFF. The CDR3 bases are TGTGCCAGCAGCAAAGAGTATGGACAGGGAAACACTGAAGCTTTCTTT.